This note documents a single T cell receptor beta chain sequence. The data belong to a study of PD-1 blockade in mismatch repair-deficient tumors. Study at large: All were previously treated, progressing patients with around 12 mismatch repair-deficient cancer types.

The germline V gene has CDR1 GTSNPN and CDR2 SVGIG (reference sequence). This CDR3 is built from 16 residues. Trimming took 2 bases from V and 0 from J; bases not matched to a gene: 9. Profiled with immunoSEQ multiplex PCR; TCRdb holds only in-frame clones, not every one. The data contain 120,000 or so clones, approximately 90% of them singletons. V usage is TRBV30 and J usage is TRBJ2-7, with 8 nucleotides matching TRBD2. The clonotype comes from an adult with mismatch repair-deficient cancer. The specimen was peripheral blood, collected 44 weeks after starting pembrolizumab. The chain's CDR3 is CAWSREGRVSSYEQYF. The DNA of the CDR3 is TGTGCCTGGAGTCGGGAGGGTAGAGTGAGCTCCTACGAGCAGTACTTC.